This T cell receptor (beta chain) came from a study of identical twins. MiXCR, applied by TCRdb to the 5' RACE reads, yields one record per CDR3 protein. Altogether some 270,000 distinct CDR3 sequences are present, about 8.3% being singletons, with the ten largest covering 3% to 3.5%. This clonotype came up a few times. The V gene end was trimmed by 3 bases and the J gene end by 9 bases; junction bases not matched to a gene: 10. CDR3 length: 15 amino acids. The germline V gene encodes CDR1 SGDLS and CDR2 YYNGEE. This same sample was also part of a study on yellow fever vaccine responses in identical twins.

This chain uses TRBV9 with TRBJ2-1, with 9 bases lining up with TRBD1. Sequencing was done on a sample of CD8+ T cells sorted from blood. This TCR was sampled from a woman aged 18-35 years in good health. The CDR3 nucleotides are TGTGCCAGCAGCGGACCGGGACAGGGTTCCCCTGAGCAGTTCTTC. Translation gives CASSGPGQGSPEQFF. The full variable domain, completed using reference TRBV9 and TRBJ2-1, is DSGVTQTPKHLITATGQRVTLRCSPRSGDLSVYWYQQSLDQGLQFLIQYYNGEERAKGNILERFSAQQFPDLHSELNLSSLELGDSALYFCASSGPGQGSPEQFFGPGTRLTVL.